This TCR beta chain derives from a study of blood T cell repertoires in COVID-19. About the study: Some COVID-19 samples were acute and others convalescent; all came from the United States, Italy and Spain. T cells, B-cell-depleted T cells, or PBMCs supplied cDNA or gDNA.

Per the original methods: Counts of nucleated cells, estimated from reference gene primer amplification, were obtained. Profiled with immunoSEQ multiplex PCR; TCRdb holds only in-frame clones, not every one. That table furnishes V, J and clone size, whereas the DNA furnished D and trimming. The profile covers 100,000 to 110,000 clones, with about 90% appearing a single time and approximately 7.3% taken by the ten largest. The junction had 8 bases not matched to a gene; V was cut back by 7 bases and J by 2 bases. The CDR3 covers 15 residues. The germline V gene encodes CDR1 LNHDA and CDR2 SQIVND (reference sequence).

The sample comprised peripheral blood. The V and J genes are TRBV19 and TRBJ2-7; 10 bases fit TRBD2. The TCR was taken from a young man in a cohort sampled during active COVID-19. The CDR3 region is CASTQGLALTYEQYF. Here the CDR3 DNA reads TGTGCCAGTACCCAGGGACTAGCGCTTACCTACGAGCAGTACTTC.